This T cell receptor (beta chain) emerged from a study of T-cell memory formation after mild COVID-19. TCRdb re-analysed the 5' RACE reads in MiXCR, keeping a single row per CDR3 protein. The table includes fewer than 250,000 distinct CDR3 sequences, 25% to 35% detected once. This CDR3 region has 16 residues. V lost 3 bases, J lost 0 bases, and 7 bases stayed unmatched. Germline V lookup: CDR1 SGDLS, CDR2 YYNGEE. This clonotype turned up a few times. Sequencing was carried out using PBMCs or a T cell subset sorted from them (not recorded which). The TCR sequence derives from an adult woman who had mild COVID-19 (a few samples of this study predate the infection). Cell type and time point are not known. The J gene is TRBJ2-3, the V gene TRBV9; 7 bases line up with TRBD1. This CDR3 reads CASSADRATSTDTQYF. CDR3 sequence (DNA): TGTGCCAGCAGCGCCGACAGGGCGACAAGCACAGATACGCAGTATTTT.